The clone carrying this TCR beta chain appeared many times. First-strand cDNA relied on TRAV- and TRBV-specific primers spanning alpha and beta chains. TCRs were put through 20 to 25 PCR cycles of amplification with Phusion. A constant-region primer and the V-primer adapter served as the primer pair. TCRdb processed the reads anew with MiXCR; each CDR3 protein has one entry. This table holds about 30,000 distinct CDR3 sequences, around 54% found once. Germline V gene data show CDR1 as LNHDA and CDR2 as SQIVND (reference sequence). The CDR3 consists of 16 residues. V shed 5 bases and J 2 bases; nucleotides not matched to a gene: 9. Time point specified: after trial treatment. Noted treatment: LDRT plus nivolumab, ipilimumab, low-dose cyclophosphamide and aspirin (RACIN trial). Donors were given nivolumab, ipilimumab, aspirin, low-dose cyclophosphamide and low-dose radiotherapy. The record originates from a study of low-dose radiotherapy and immunotherapy resistance in tumors.

This clonotype was sampled from a male donor with gallbladder cancer. The rearrangement uses TRBV19 and TRBJ2-7; 10 bases are shared with TRBD1. Sample: PBMCs, taken after low-dose radiotherapy plus immunotherapy. The CDR3 sequence is CASSYRGQGGTYEQYF. The CDR3 DNA follows: TGTGCCAGTAGTTACCGAGGACAGGGGGGGACCTACGAGCAGTACTTC.